This is a list of T cell receptor beta chains from one sample in a study of T cell responses to AZD1222 COVID-19 vaccine. TCRdb's table, derived via immunoSEQ multiplex PCR, lists solely in-frame clones and lacks some. The sample has about 120,000 clones, more than 75% seen once. Material: peripheral blood, obtained on day 0 of AZD1222 vaccination. The source is an adult in good health. Both conserved end residues are part of each CDR3. D genes are given only for firm matches. Not every row has a clone size; where given, it reads once, few, many or a size class.

V gene	D gene	CDR3 length	J gene	clone size	CDR3 protein	CDR3 DNA
TRBV11-2	-	15	TRBJ1-1	-	CASSSLTGKGTEAFF	TGTGCCAGCAGCTCACTTACAGGGAAAGGGACTGAAGCTTTCTTT
TRBV7-2	TRBD1	14	TRBJ1-3	-	CASSSKKGTGSLIF	TGTGCCAGCAGCTCTAAGAAGGGGACAGGATCCCTCATCTTT
TRBV28	TRBD1	12	TRBJ2-7	-	CASRKTGYTQYF	TGTGCCAGCAGAAAGACAGGGTACACGCAGTACTTC
TRBV4-1	-	14	TRBJ2-7	-	CASSQVGGTYEQYF	TGCGCCAGCAGCCAAGTAGGGGGGACCTACGAGCAGTACTTC
TRBV9	-	12	TRBJ1-1	-	CASSVGDEEAFF	TGTGCCAGCAGCGTAGGGGACGAGGAGGCTTTCTTT
TRBV25-1	-	14	TRBJ2-7	few	CASSEWGEVYEQYF	TGTGCCAGCAGTGAATGGGGTGAGGTATACGAGCAGTACTTC
TRBV28	-	16	TRBJ1-4	-	CASSLEGDGTNEKLFF	TGTGCCAGCAGTTTAGAGGGGGATGGAACTAATGAAAAACTGTTTTTT
TRBV9	-	14	TRBJ2-7	-	CASSVADQNYEQYF	TGTGCCAGCAGCGTAGCTGACCAGAATTACGAGCAGTACTTC
TRBV27	TRBD1	14	TRBJ2-7	-	CASSLLRDRGEQYF	TGTGCCAGCAGCCTTCTCCGGGACAGGGGCGAGCAGTACTTC
TRBV7-8	-	20	TRBJ1-5	-	CASSLDGRLVTYYSNQPQHF	TGTGCCAGCAGCTTAGATGGGCGGCTGGTAACCTATTATAGCAATCAGCCCCAGCATTTT
TRBV21-1	-	14	TRBJ2-1	once	CAGCGTGSYNEQFF	TGTGCCGGTTGCGGGACAGGGTCCTACAATGAGCAGTTCTTC
TRBV18	TRBD1	14	TRBJ2-7	-	CASSTRGRGYEQYF	TGTGCCAGCTCTACACGTGGCAGGGGGTACGAGCAGTACTTC
TRBV19	TRBD2	16	TRBJ2-2	-	CASSRAGGPSSGELFF	TGTGCCAGTAGTAGAGCGGGAGGGCCCTCTTCTGGGGAGCTGTTTTTT
TRBV6-5	TRBD1	15	TRBJ1-1	-	CASSGGAHSITEAFF	TGTGCCAGTTCAGGGGGCGCCCATAGTATCACTGAAGCTTTCTTT
TRBV5-1	TRBD2	18	TRBJ2-5	-	CASSETSGLAGYQETQYF	TGCGCCAGCAGCGAAACCTCGGGATTAGCGGGGTACCAAGAGACCCAGTACTTC
TRBV6-1	-	13	TRBJ1-5	-	CASSEVWGQPQHF	TGTGCCAGCAGTGAAGTCTGGGGTCAGCCCCAGCATTTT
TRBV9	TRBD1	16	TRBJ1-2	-	CASSEDRGDFNYGYTF	TGTGCCAGCAGCGAGGACAGGGGCGATTTCAACTATGGCTACACCTTC
TRBV28	TRBD1	15	TRBJ1-5	-	CASSSPPGTVQPQHF	TGTGCCAGCAGTTCCCCCCCCGGGACAGTTCAGCCCCAGCATTTT
TRBV28	-	14	TRBJ1-5	-	CASSLRNSLGPQHF	TGTGCCAGCAGTTTAAGGAACAGCTTAGGGCCCCAGCATTTT
TRBV10-3	-	15	TRBJ1-1	-	CAISGAFTMNTEAFF	TGTGCCATCAGTGGGGCCTTTACCATGAACACTGAAGCTTTCTTT
TRBV19	-	12	TRBJ2-7	-	CASSGGTYEQYF	TGTGCCAGTTCTGGGGGTACCTACGAGCAGTACTTC
TRBV7-9	-	13	TRBJ2-7	-	CASTTQTDYEQYF	TGTGCCAGCACGACACAGACCGACTACGAGCAGTACTTC